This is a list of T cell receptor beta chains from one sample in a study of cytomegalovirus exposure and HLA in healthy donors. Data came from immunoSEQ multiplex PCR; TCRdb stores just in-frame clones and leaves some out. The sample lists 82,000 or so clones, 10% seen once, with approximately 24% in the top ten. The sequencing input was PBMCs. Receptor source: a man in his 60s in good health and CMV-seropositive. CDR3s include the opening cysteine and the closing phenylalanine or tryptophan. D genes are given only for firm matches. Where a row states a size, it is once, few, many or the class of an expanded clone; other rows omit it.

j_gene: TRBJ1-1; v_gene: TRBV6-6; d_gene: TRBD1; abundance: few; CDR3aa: CASRAPGQGNTEAFF; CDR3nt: TGTGCCAGCAGAGCGCCGGGACAGGGGAACACTGAAGCTTTCTTT
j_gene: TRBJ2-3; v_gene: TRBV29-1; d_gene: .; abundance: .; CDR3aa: CSVEDQKAIASTDTQYF; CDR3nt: TGCAGCGTTGAAGATCAGAAGGCCATAGCTAGCACAGATACGCAGTATTTT
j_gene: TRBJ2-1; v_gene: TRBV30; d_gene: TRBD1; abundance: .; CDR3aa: CAWSVRQGAGNEQFF; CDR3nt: TGTGCCTGGAGTGTGAGACAGGGGGCGGGCAATGAGCAGTTCTTC
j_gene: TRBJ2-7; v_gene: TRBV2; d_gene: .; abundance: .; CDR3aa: CPQLGASRDEQYF; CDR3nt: TGTCCACAGCTGGGCGCGTCTCGTGACGAGCAGTACTTC
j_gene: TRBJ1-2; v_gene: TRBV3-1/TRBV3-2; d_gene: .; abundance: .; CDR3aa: CASRGYTF; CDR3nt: TGTGCCAGCCGGGGCTACACCTTC
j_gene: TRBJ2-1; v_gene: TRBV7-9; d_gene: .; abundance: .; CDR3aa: CASSSGRNEQFF; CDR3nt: TGTGCCAGCAGCTCAGGCAGAAATGAGCAGTTCTTC
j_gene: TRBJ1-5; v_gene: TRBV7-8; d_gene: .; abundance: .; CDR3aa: CASSLEASNQPQHF; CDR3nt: TGTGCCAGCAGCTTAGAAGCTAGCAATCAGCCCCAGCATTTT
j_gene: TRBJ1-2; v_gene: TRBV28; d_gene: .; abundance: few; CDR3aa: CASTGSHYGYTF; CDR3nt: TGTGCCAGTACAGGGTCCCACTATGGCTACACCTTC
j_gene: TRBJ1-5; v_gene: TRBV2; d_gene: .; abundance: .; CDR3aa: CASNKYSNQPQHF; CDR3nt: TGTGCCAGCAATAAATATAGCAATCAGCCCCAGCATTTT
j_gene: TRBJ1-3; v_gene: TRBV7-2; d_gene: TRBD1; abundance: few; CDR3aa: CASSLTTGGPSGNTIYF; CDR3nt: TGTGCCAGCAGCTTAACGACAGGGGGCCCCTCTGGAAACACCATATATTTT
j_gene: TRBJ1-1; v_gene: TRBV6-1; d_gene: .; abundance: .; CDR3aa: CASRDEWATEAFF; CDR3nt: TGTGCCAGTCGAGACGAGTGGGCCACTGAAGCTTTCTTT
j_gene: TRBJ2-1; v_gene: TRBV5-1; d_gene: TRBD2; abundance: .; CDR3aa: CASSLAASSGRQYNEQFF; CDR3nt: TGCGCCAGCAGCTTGGCCGCCTCAAGCGGGAGACAGTACAATGAGCAGTTCTTC
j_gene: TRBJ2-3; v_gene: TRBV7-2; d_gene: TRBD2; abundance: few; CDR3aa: CASSLTSGSTDTQYF; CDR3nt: TGTGCCAGCAGCCTGACTAGCGGGAGTACAGATACGCAGTATTTT
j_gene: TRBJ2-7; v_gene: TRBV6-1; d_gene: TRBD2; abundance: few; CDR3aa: CASSEGGNPSYEQYF; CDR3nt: TGTGCCAGCAGTGAGGGGGGGAACCCCTCCTACGAGCAGTACTTC
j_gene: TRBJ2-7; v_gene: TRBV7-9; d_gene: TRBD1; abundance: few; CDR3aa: CASSPGQGAYEQYF; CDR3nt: TGTGCCAGCAGCCCCGGACAGGGGGCCTACGAGCAGTACTTC
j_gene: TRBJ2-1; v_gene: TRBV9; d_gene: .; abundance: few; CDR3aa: CASSVADSSYNEQFF; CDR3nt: TGTGCCAGCAGCGTGGCCGACAGCTCCTACAATGAGCAGTTCTTC
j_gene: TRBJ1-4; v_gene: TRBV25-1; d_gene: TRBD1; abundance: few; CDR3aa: CASSEGQGRAEKLFF; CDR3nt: TGTGCCAGCAGTGAGGGACAGGGAAGGGCTGAAAAACTGTTTTTT
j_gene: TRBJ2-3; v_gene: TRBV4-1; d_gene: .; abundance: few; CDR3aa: CASSQTGSTDTQYF; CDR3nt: TGCGCCAGCAGCCAAACAGGGAGCACAGATACGCAGTATTTT
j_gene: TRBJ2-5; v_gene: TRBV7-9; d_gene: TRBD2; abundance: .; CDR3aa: CASSLGGRAEETQYF; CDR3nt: TGTGCCAGCAGCTTAGGCGGGAGGGCCGAAGAGACCCAGTACTTC
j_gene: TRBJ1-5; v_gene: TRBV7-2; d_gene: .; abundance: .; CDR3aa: CASSLVHGQPQHF; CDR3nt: TGTGCCAGCAGCTTAGTTCACGGTCAGCCCCAGCATTTT
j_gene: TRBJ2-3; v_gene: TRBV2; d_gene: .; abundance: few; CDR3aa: CASSESADTQYF; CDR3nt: TGTGCCAGCAGTGAAAGCGCAGATACGCAGTATTTT
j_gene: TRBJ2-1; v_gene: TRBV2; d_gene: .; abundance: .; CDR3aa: CASTRSYNEQFF; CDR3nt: TGTGCCAGCACTCGGTCCTACAATGAGCAGTTCTTC
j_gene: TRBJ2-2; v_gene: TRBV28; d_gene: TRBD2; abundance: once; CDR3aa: CASSLPSGRTETGELFF; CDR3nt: TGTGCCAGCAGTTTGCCTAGCGGGAGGACAGAAACCGGGGAGCTGTTTTTT
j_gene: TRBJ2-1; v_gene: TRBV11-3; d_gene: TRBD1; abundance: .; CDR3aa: CASSLVSGQGAEQFF; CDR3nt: TGTGCCAGCAGCTTAGTCTCGGGACAGGGGGCTGAGCAGTTCTTC
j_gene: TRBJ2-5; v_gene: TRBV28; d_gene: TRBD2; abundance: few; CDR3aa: CASSNERGGAQETQYF; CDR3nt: TGTGCCAGCAGTAATGAGCGGGGGGGTGCTCAAGAGACCCAGTACTTC
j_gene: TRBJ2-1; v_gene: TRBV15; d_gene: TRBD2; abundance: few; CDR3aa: CATSQGLAGGYNEQFF; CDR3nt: TGTGCCACCAGCCAAGGACTAGCGGGAGGCTACAATGAGCAGTTCTTC
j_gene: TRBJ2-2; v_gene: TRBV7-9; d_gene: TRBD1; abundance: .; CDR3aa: CASSPGQGAAGELFF; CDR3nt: TGTGCCAGCAGCCCTGGACAGGGGGCCGCCGGGGAGCTGTTTTTT
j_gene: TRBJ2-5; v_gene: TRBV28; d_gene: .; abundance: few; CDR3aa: CASSPTGGADQETQYF; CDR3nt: TGTGCCAGCAGCCCAACCGGGGGAGCGGACCAAGAGACCCAGTACTTC
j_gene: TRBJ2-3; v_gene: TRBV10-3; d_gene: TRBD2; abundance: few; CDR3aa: CAISDGGGNTDTQYF; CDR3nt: TGTGCCATCAGTGATGGGGGGGGGAACACAGATACGCAGTATTTT
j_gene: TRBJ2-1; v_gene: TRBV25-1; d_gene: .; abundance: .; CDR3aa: CASSTRPLQNEQFF; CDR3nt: TGTGCCAGCTCAACTCGCCCCCTCCAAAATGAGCAGTTCTTC
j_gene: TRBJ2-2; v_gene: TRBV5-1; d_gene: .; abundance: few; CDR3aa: CASSFGSWSTGELFF; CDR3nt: TGCGCCAGCAGCTTTGGGAGTTGGAGTACCGGGGAGCTGTTTTTT
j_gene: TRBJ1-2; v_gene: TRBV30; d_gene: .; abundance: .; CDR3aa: CAWSGINYGYTF; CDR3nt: TGTGCCTGGTCGGGGATTAACTATGGCTACACCTTC
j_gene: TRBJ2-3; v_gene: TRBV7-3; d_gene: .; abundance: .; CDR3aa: CASSLGGAHSSYYTDTQYF; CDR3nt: TGTGCCAGCAGCTTAGGGGGGGCACATTCGTCTTACTACACAGATACGCAGTATTTT
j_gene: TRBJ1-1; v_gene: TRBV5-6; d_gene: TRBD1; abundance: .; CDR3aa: CASSFTGGTEAFF; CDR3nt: TGTGCCAGCAGCTTTACAGGGGGCACTGAAGCTTTCTTT